This T cell receptor beta chain derives from a study of blood T cells in healthy people across ages. The wider study: In model experiments, template switching was able to capture about one barcoded beta molecule for every two T cells that were present. Points from the study as a whole: Estimates of diversity drawn from one million T cells were considered underestimates.

The CDR3 has 20 residues. V dropped 4 bases and J dropped 0; count of bases not matched to a gene: 18. CDR1 is MDHEN and CDR2 is SYDVKM in the germline V gene. A sample-barcoded 5' primer and a J-beta primer mix were used in a second PCR of about 7 to 12 cycles. Each cDNA molecule carried a tag from a template-switch adaptor that contained 12 random nucleotides. TCRdb redid the calling of the 5' RACE reads with MiXCR, one entry per CDR3 protein. This sample carries about 680,000 distinct CDR3 sequences, approximately 50% of them seen once, and the ten largest clones take 25% to 35%. On this clonotype itself: Its cognate antigen is unknown.

The sequenced sample consisted of blood. The chain has TRBV28 and TRBJ2-3, with 8 bases fitting TRBD2. The clonotype was recovered from a woman aged 55-69 years in good health. CDR3 in DNA: TGTGCCAGCAGTTCTAAAAAAGCGGGAGCATCCACCTCTAGCACAGATACGCAGTATTTT. Encoded protein: CASSSKKAGASTSSTDTQYF.